This TCR beta chain originates from a study of shared clonotypes between healthy human individuals. Turning to this clone: What it binds is unknown.

The method was immunoSEQ multiplex PCR; TCRdb's version includes in-frame clones alone and lacks a portion of them. The table has about 2.3 million clones, under 95% seen once. CDR1 and CDR2 from the germline V gene are LNHDA and SQIVND (reference sequence). The CDR3 contains 17 residues. V was clipped by 5 bases and J by 0 bases, with 17 bases between them. Study observations and caveats: Sharing across a handful of donors was seen in around 5.1% of naive CD4 clonotypes. Tissues were not sampled, only blood, and their repertoires likely differ.

Negatively enriched CD4+ T cells were divided by CD45RA into naive and memory. The rearrangement uses TRBV19 and TRBJ1-3, with D perhaps matching TRBD1 (5 bases). The sample taken for sequencing was naive CD4+ T cells from PBMCs. Subset in this sample: CD45RA+ positively selected. This sequence originates from a man aged 18 to 30 in good health. Some clones in this sample may be carry-over from other donors' samples. The CDR3 DNA follows: TGTGCCAGTAGTTCAAGCCCCCAGGGCATCTCTGGAAACACCATATATTTT. It specifies CASSSSPQGISGNTIYF.